This TCR beta chain was sequenced in a study of blood T cell repertoires in COVID-19 (dated by TCRdb to the early 2020s). Study-level background: Collaborator samples came from the United States, Italy and Spain and covered acute and convalescent phases of COVID-19. The prospective study material was composed of cDNA or gDNA derived from T cells, B-cell-depleted T cells, or PBMCs. Subjects who had been exposed to COVID-19, were actively infected with it, or had recovered from it provided the deeply sampled blood TCRbeta repertoires that made up the dataset. The repertoires were released in a freely available public database meant as a resource for research on the immune response to SARS-CoV-2. The samples were drawn from two sources: the first 160 participants of the ongoing ImmuneRACE study, and about 1,300 subjects contributed by 6 global collaborators. The sample metadata nearly always contained a de-identified subject ID, COVID-19 status, age in years and sex. Where HLA class I and class II types were available, the types were taken from metadata supplied by the sample provider, not from assay-based typing.

TCRbeta CDR3 regions were amplified from genomic DNA using the immunoSEQ Assay, a bias-controlled multiplex PCR. On the study's bioinformatics: The number of nucleated cells in each sample was estimated from the amplification of reference gene primers within the assay. Sequence reads were collapsed and filtered to measure the absolute abundance of every unique TCRbeta CDR3 rearrangement. Productive Simpson clonality was computed per sample as the square root of Simpson's diversity index over productive rearrangements. The table comes from immuneACCESS by way of TCRdb, which keeps in-frame sequences with V and J called. Part of the clones is missing from these tables; in studies checked, under half for an unresolved V gene and the rest for unknown reasons. V and J calls and clone size follow that table, whereas D and trimming were derived from the DNA. Present in this sample are roughly 73,000 clones, roughly nine tenths of which were seen just once. The ten largest clones take up about 1.5% of the sample.

Concerning this clone: Its specific antigen is unknown. The record has no base qualities; no much larger clone is one base away.

The collaborating institutions used their own protocols to collect whole blood in K2EDTA tubes. Collaborator samples were shipped for TCRbeta analysis as frozen whole blood, isolated PBMCs, or DNA extracted from either sample type. What the authors observed across the whole study: Clinical and demographic metadata were provided uncurated, with the amount varying by source and participant.

Relative to germline, V is 1 base shorter and J is 7 bases shorter, with 13 bases between their ends. Reading from cysteine to phenylalanine, the CDR3 counts 14 amino acids. Here the CDR3 DNA is all that survives: 42 bases in frame from base 1. The germline V gene (reference sequence) provides CDR1 SEHNR and CDR2 FQNEAQ. This TCR was sampled from a man between 50 and 59 years old with acute or convalescent COVID-19. Input material: peripheral blood. Rearrangement joined TRBV7-9 to TRBJ2-5; the D gene cannot be resolved reliably. The DNA sequence reads TGTGCCAGCAGCTTAGAGAGTAGCATTCTGACCCAGTACTTC. This sequence encodes CASSLESSILTQYF.